A selection of T cell receptor beta chains follows, all from one sample in a study of metastatic and nonmetastatic thyroid tumors. TCRdb recomputed clones from the PCR reads via MiXCR. The sample holds 30,000 to 45,000 clones, around 21% seen once. The material sequenced was blood. The source of these receptors is a female donor with papillary thyroid cancer or a benign thyroid nodule (not recorded which). Some clones in this sample may be carry-over from other donors' samples. Both conserved end residues are part of each CDR3. Fields, in order: CDR3 DNA, CDR3 protein, clone size, D gene, V gene, J gene. The D gene is left open where the match is weak. Not all rows give a size; the values are once, few, many and, for expanded clones, a class.

DNA: TGTGCCAGCAGCCCTAGGCGTGATACGCAGTATTTT
CDR3: CASSPRRDTQYF
size: few
D: NA
V: TRBV6-1
J: TRBJ2-3

DNA: TGCAGTGCTAGAAGGCCCAGGGGATGGGAGCAGTACTTC
CDR3: CSARRPRGWEQYF
size: many
D: NA
V: TRBV20-1
J: TRBJ2-7

DNA: TGCAGTGCTAGAGATCTGGGTGTAAGTGGACAAGAGACCCAGTACTTC
CDR3: CSARDLGVSGQETQYF
size: many
D: NA
V: TRBV20-1
J: TRBJ2-5

DNA: TGTGCCAGCAGCCCGGGCCTCCTAGCGGGAGCAGATACGCAGTATTTT
CDR3: CASSPGLLAGADTQYF
size: NA
D: TRBD2
V: TRBV11-1
J: TRBJ2-3

DNA: TGTGCCAGCAGTGAGACTAGCGGAACATACAATGAGCAGTTCTTC
CDR3: CASSETSGTYNEQFF
size: medium-sized
D: TRBD2
V: TRBV6-2/TRBV6-3
J: TRBJ2-1

DNA: TGTGCCAGCAGTTACTATCGGGGGCTTCGGGTTAATCAGCCCCAGCATTTT
CDR3: CASSYYRGLRVNQPQHF
size: NA
D: NA
V: TRBV6-2/TRBV6-3
J: TRBJ1-5

DNA: TGTGCCAGCAGTGACACCGATAGCGGGGACGAGCAGTACTTC
CDR3: CASSDTDSGDEQYF
size: NA
D: TRBD2
V: TRBV2
J: TRBJ2-7

DNA: TGTGCCAGCAGCCAAATGGGAGCGAACACTGAAGCTTTCTTT
CDR3: CASSQMGANTEAFF
size: many
D: NA
V: TRBV4-2
J: TRBJ1-1

DNA: TGCAGTGCCCCCCCGCGGGCTAGCGGGAGCACAGATACGCAGTATTTT
CDR3: CSAPPRASGSTDTQYF
size: NA
D: TRBD2
V: TRBV20-1
J: TRBJ2-3

DNA: TGTGCCTGGAGGCGGCCTAGCGGGAACTACAATGAGCAGTTCTTC
CDR3: CAWRRPSGNYNEQFF
size: NA
D: TRBD2
V: TRBV30
J: TRBJ2-1

DNA: TGCGCCAGCAGCATAGGACCGGGAGACCAGCCCCAGCATTTT
CDR3: CASSIGPGDQPQHF
size: few
D: NA
V: TRBV5-1
J: TRBJ1-5

DNA: TGCAGTGCTAGAGATCTGAGACAGGCGGAAGAGACCCAGTACTTC
CDR3: CSARDLRQAEETQYF
size: NA
D: NA
V: TRBV20-1
J: TRBJ2-5